This note documents a single T cell receptor beta chain sequence. The sample originates from a study of patients and donors after allogeneic stem cell transplantation. Germline assignment: CDR1 SEHNR and CDR2 FQNEAQ (reference sequence). This CDR3 is built from 16 residues. Trimming cost V 1 base and J 1 base, with 13 bases left between them. A single record per CDR3 protein comes from TCRdb applying MiXCR to the RT-PCR reads. The repertoire holds about 960,000 distinct CDR3 sequences, with roughly 18% as singletons. The receptor was isolated from a human donor who was either an allogeneic HSCT recipient or a stem cell or donor lymphocyte infusion donor (not recorded which). It is not recorded whose cells these are; they may come from a transplant donor. The sequencing input was blood, either unsorted or a sorted T cell fraction (not recorded which). The genes are TRBV7-9 and TRBJ2-5; D remains ambiguous. The CDR3 spells CASSLVDSASQETQYF. CDR3 coding DNA: TGTGCCAGCAGCTTAGTCGACTCGGCAAGCCAAGAGACCCAGTACTTC. Full variable domain (missing parts from reference TRBV7-9 and TRBJ2-5): DTGVSQNPRHKITKRGQNVTFRCDPISEHNRLYWYRQTLGQGPEFLTYFQNEAQLEKSRLLSDRFSAERPKGSFSTLEIQRTEQGDSAMYLCASSLVDSASQETQYFGPGTRLLVL.